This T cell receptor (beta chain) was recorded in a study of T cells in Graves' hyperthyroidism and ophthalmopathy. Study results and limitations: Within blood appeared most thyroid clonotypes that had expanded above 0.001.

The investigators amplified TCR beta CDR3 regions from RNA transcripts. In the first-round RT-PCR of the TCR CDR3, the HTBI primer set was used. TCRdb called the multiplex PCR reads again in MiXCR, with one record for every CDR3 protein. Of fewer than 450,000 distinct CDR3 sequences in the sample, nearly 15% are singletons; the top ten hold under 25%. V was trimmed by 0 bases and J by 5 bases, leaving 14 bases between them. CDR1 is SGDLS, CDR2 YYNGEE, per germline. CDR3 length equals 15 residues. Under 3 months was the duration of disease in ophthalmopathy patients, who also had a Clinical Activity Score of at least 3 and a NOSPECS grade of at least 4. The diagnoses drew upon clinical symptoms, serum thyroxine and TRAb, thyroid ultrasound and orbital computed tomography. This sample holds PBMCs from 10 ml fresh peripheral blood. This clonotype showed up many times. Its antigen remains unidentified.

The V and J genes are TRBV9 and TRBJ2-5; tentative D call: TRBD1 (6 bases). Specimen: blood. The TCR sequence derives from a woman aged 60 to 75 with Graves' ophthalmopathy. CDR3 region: CASSVGGGPGETQYF. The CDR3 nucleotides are TGTGCCAGCAGCGTAGGAGGGGGTCCGGGGGAGACCCAGTACTTC.